What follows are 22 T cell receptor beta chains derived from one specimen sequenced in a study of neoadjuvant anti-PD-1 for oral cavity cancer. The time point here: after neoadjuvant nivolumab, at surgical resection. The protocol was immunoSEQ multiplex PCR, while the TCRdb copy is restricted to in-frame clones and leaves out a portion. Of about 32,000 clones listed, about 77% are singletons. The input for sequencing was PBMCs, taken after nivolumab (anti-PD-1) treatment. These receptors came from a person aged 40-85 years with oral cavity squamous cell carcinoma.

This clone turned up a few times. This chain joins TRBV4-1 and TRBJ2-7, with D perhaps given as TRBD1 or TRBD2 (7 bases each). Germline V gene sequence: CDR1 MGHRA, CDR2 YSYEKL. Trimming took 4 bases from V and 2 from J, leaving 21 bases between them. This CDR3 region has 17 residues. The CDR3 sequence: CASSLGTSSGTAYEQYF. The CDR3 region has the DNA TGCGCCAGCAGCCTAGGAACCTCGAGCGGGACAGCCTACGAGCAGTACTTC.

In its sample, this clone was seen once. The gene calls are TRBV7-2 and TRBJ1-4; a weak D match, TRBD1 (6 bases). V was trimmed by 5 bases and J by 3 bases, leaving 7 bases between them. Per the germline V gene, CDR1 is SGHTA and CDR2 is FQGNSA. This CDR3 is built from 13 residues. The CDR3 reads CASSGGPNEKLFF. The DNA for the CDR3 is TGTGCCAGCAGCGGGGGCCCTAATGAAAAACTGTTTTTT. Full variable domain (rest looked up from reference TRBV7-2 and TRBJ1-4): GAGVSQSPSNKVTEKGKDVELRCDPISGHTALYWYRQSLGQGLEFLIYFQGNSAPDKSGLPSDRFSAERTGGSVSTLTIQRTQQEDSAVYLCASSGGPNEKLFFGSGTQLSVL.

The chain has TRBV4-3 and TRBJ2-7; TRBD2 agrees at 7 bases. This CDR3 contains 16 residues. V trimming: 0 bases; J trimming: 0 bases; junction bases outside the gene matches: 5. Germline CDR1 and CDR2: LGHNA and YSLEER. The CDR3 region has the DNA TGCGCCAGCAGCCAAGACGCGGGGGTATACTCCTACGAGCAGTACTTC. Translation gives CASSQDAGVYSYEQYF.

This clone was found once. V usage is TRBV30 and J usage is TRBJ1-4, with 7 positions matching TRBD1. There are 15 residues in the CDR3. With V trimmed by 2 bases and J by 3 bases, 6 bases remained unmatched. Germline-derived CDR1 and CDR2 are GTSNPN and SVGIG (reference sequence). The DNA of the CDR3 is TGTGCCTGGAGTCCACTCGGACAGGCTAATGAAAAACTGTTTTTT. This codes for CAWSPLGQANEKLFF.

The chain recombines TRBV7-6 with TRBJ2-5, with unresolved D. Germline CDR1 reads SGHVS; CDR2 reads FNYEAQ. The germline V and J ends were trimmed by 1 base and 1 base, with 7 bases remaining between them. The CDR3 runs 14 residues. The CDR3 nucleotides are TGTGCCAGCAGCTTAGAGCCAGCCCAAGAGACCCAGTACTTC. Amino acids: CASSLEPAQETQYF.

The chain employs TRBV27 and TRBJ2-7, with D maybe TRBD2 (5 bases). CDR1 is MNHEY and CDR2 is SMNVEV in the germline V gene (reference sequence). The CDR3 is 12 amino acids. V was shortened by 5 bases and J by 6 bases, with 11 bases between the two germline ends. The chain's CDR3 is CASSQPGFEQYF. The CDR3 nucleotides read TGTGCCAGCAGTCAGCCGGGATTCGAGCAGTACTTC.

This chain links TRBV7-9 with TRBJ2-2, with 8 bases identical to TRBD2. CDR3 length: 14 amino acids. J gave up 10 bases and V 5 bases, and 9 bases lay outside the gene matches. Germline V CDR1 and CDR2: SEHNR, FQNEAQ (reference sequence). CDR3 loop: CASSPDRGGAELFF. CDR3 in DNA: TGTGCCAGCAGCCCCGATCGGGGGGGGGCGGAGCTGTTTTTT. Filled out from reference TRBV7-9 and TRBJ2-2, the complete variable domain reads DTGVSQNPRHKITKRGQNVTFRCDPISEHNRLYWYRQTLGQGPEFLTYFQNEAQLEKSRLLSDRFSAERPKGSFSTLEIQRTEQGDSAMYLCASSPDRGGAELFFGEGSRLTVL.

This chain joins TRBV6-5 and TRBJ2-1; D possibly corresponds to TRBD1 (5 bases). The CDR3 consists of 16 residues. V was shortened by 0 bases and J by 0 bases, with 9 bases between the two germline ends. In germline, CDR1 is MNHEY, CDR2 SVGAGI. The CDR3 spells CASSYSSQGSYNEQFF. As DNA, the CDR3 is TGTGCCAGCAGTTACTCGAGTCAGGGCTCCTACAATGAGCAGTTCTTC.

The chain links TRBV7-2 to TRBJ1-1; 7 positions match TRBD1. The germline V gene encodes CDR1 SGHTA and CDR2 FQGNSA. This CDR3 spans 15 amino acids. Trimming took 5 bases from V and 1 from J; bases not matched to a gene: 7. In DNA, the CDR3 is TGTGCCAGCAGCACAAGACAGGGAAGGAACACTGAAGCTTTCTTT. Protein product: CASSTRQGRNTEAFF.

The V gene is TRBV25-1, the J gene TRBJ2-1; D is perhaps TRBD2 (5 bases). V was shortened by 7 bases and J by 6 bases, with 16 bases between the two germline ends. The CDR3 is 14 residues long. Per germline, CDR1 MGHDK and CDR2 SYGVNS. The CDR3 coding sequence is TGTGCCAGCACCCCGGGGATTGGGATCAATGAGCAGTTCTTC. This translates into CASTPGIGINEQFF.

The CDR3 region is CASSVGGSDTQYF. In DNA form, the CDR3 reads TGTGCCAGCAGCGTAGGAGGGTCAGATACGCAGTATTTT. The chain uses TRBV9 and TRBJ2-3; a weak D match, TRBD2 (5 bases). Trimming left V 0 bases short and J 4 bases short, with 6 bases between. There are 13 residues in the CDR3. CDR1 and CDR2 from the germline V gene are SGDLS and YYNGEE.

The CDR3 spells CASRGQNTYEQYF. Written as DNA, the CDR3 is TGTGCCAGTAGGGGACAGAATACCTACGAGCAGTACTTC. V gene TRBV19 combines with J gene TRBJ2-7; 7 bases fit TRBD1. Per the germline V gene, CDR1 is LNHDA and CDR2 is SQIVND (reference sequence). V was clipped by 6 bases and J by 2 bases; unmatched bases: 4. This CDR3 region has 13 residues.

This chain connects TRBV7-9 to TRBJ1-2; 7 bases match TRBD1. The CDR3 totals 18 residues. CDR1 and CDR2 (germline): SEHNR, FQNEAQ (reference sequence). V shed 2 bases and J 2 bases; nucleotides not matched to a gene: 14. CDR3 sequence: CASSLIRGSRDSNYGYTF. In DNA, the CDR3 is TGTGCCAGCAGCTTAATCAGAGGTAGCCGGGACAGCAACTATGGCTACACCTTC.

The chain has TRBV6-5 and TRBJ1-1; D call uncertain. The CDR3 runs 13 residues. Germline values: CDR1 MNHEY, CDR2 SVGAGI. V lost 2 bases and J lost 3, with 7 bases in between. CDR3 in amino acids: CASSYLGDTEAFF. In DNA, the CDR3 is TGTGCCAGCAGTTACCTGGGAGACACTGAAGCTTTCTTT.

V and J are TRBV27 and TRBJ1-3, with D unresolved. Germline V lookup: CDR1 MNHEY, CDR2 SMNVEV (reference sequence). The CDR3 extends over 15 amino acids. The V end lost 3 bases, the J end lost 0 bases, and 9 bases lay between the germline ends. CDR3 nucleotide sequence: TGTGCCAGCAGTTTTAGCGGAGGCTCTGGAAACACCATATATTTT. Translated, it gives CASSFSGGSGNTIYF.

The gene calls are TRBV5-4 and TRBJ2-7; 7 bases match TRBD1. The CDR3 sequence is 15 residues long. V trimming: 4 bases; J trimming: 1 base; junction bases outside the gene matches: 8. Germline CDR1 reads SGHNT; CDR2 reads YYREEE (reference sequence). As DNA, the CDR3 is TGTGCCAGCAGCGGATGGACAGGTCGATCCTACGAGCAGTACTTC. This codes for CASSGWTGRSYEQYF. Looking up the rest from reference TRBV5-4 and TRBJ2-7 gives the full variable domain: ETGVTQSPTHLIKTRGQQVTLRCSSQSGHNTVSWYQQALGQGPQFIFQYYREEENGRGNFPPRFSGLQFPNYSSELNVNALELDDSALYLCASSGWTGRSYEQYFGPGTRLTVT.

This sequence joins TRBV19 and TRBJ1-2; D ambiguous. Germline V gene sequence: CDR1 LNHDA, CDR2 SQIVND (reference sequence). The CDR3 covers 16 residues. With 5 bases removed from V and 2 bases from J, the gap between germline ends came to 18 bases. The CDR3 region is CASSPALSTTNYGYTF. The CDR3 nucleotides read TGTGCCAGTAGTCCCGCTCTATCAACGACCAACTATGGCTACACCTTC.

The chain employs TRBV19 and TRBJ1-1; tentatively, D is TRBD1 (6 bases). V lost 10 bases, J lost 5 bases, and 11 bases lay in between. Germline V gene sequence: CDR1 LNHDA, CDR2 SQIVND (reference sequence). CDR3 length: 11 amino acids. The CDR3 sequence is CAIVQGTEAFF. In nucleotides, the CDR3 is TGTGCCATCGTACAGGGAACTGAAGCTTTCTTT.

This clone has a handful of counts. The chain carries TRBV19 and TRBJ2-3; 11 positions match TRBD2. Germline CDR1 is LNHDA and CDR2 is SQIVND (reference sequence). J was trimmed by 5 bases and V by 6 bases; bases with no gene match: 10. The CDR3 length is 16 residues. The CDR3 DNA reads TGTGCCAGTAGGGGCCGGCTAGCGGGGGGTATAGATACGCAGTATTTT. Amino acid sequence: CASRGRLAGGIDTQYF. Drawing the rest from reference TRBV19 and TRBJ2-3, the complete variable domain is DGGITQSPKYLFRKEGQNVTLSCEQNLNHDAMYWYRQDPGQGLRLIYYSQIVNDFQKGDIAEGYSVSREKKESFPLTVTSAQKNPTAFYLCASRGRLAGGIDTQYFGPGTRLTVL.

The chain is built from TRBV2 and TRBJ2-7; TRBD1 matches 9 bases. Germline CDR1 and CDR2: SNHLY and FYNNEI. V dropped 11 bases and J dropped 3; count of bases not matched to a gene: 2. CDR3 length: 11 residues. The CDR3 protein is CAGGQGYEQYF. CDR3 coding DNA: TGTGCCGGGGGACAGGGCTACGAGCAGTACTTC.

CDR3 bases: TGTGCCAGCAGTAACCGGGACAGGGGAAGTTCACCCCTCCACTTT. Translated: CASSNRDRGSSPLHF. V usage is TRBV6-5 and J usage is TRBJ1-6; 10 bases map to TRBD1. Germline-derived CDR1 and CDR2 are MNHEY and SVGAGI. V was pared by 5 bases and J by 9 bases, with 7 bases of the junction left unmatched. The CDR3 runs 15 residues.

The chain uses TRBV5-1 and TRBJ1-1, with D possibly being TRBD1 (5 bases). CDR3 length: 14 residues. Germline-derived CDR1 and CDR2 are SGHRS and YFSETQ. The germline V and J ends were trimmed by 0 bases and 7 bases, with 13 bases remaining between them. Written as DNA, the CDR3 is TGCGCCAGCAGCTTGGATGAGGGACGTGATGAAGCTTTCTTT. It specifies CASSLDEGRDEAFF.